A single sample is the source of the 26 T cell receptor beta chains below, sequenced in a study of regulatory T cells in long-lasting Graves disease. Arm-PCR of CDR3 regions and iRepertoire HTBI primers were used to build TCR beta libraries. TCRdb processed the multiplex PCR reads anew with MiXCR; each CDR3 protein has one entry. The data hold over 200,000 distinct CDR3 sequences, with 18% observed a single time. Time point described: newly diagnosed GD, antithyroid drugs for less than 3 months. Preparation of the TCR library used RNA extracted from PBMCs. These data were also reused for a study on T cells in Graves' hyperthyroidism and ophthalmopathy.

Here the sequenced sample was peripheral blood mononuclear cells (PBMCs), taken at new diagnosis, from a patient treated with antithyroid drugs. These receptors were obtained from a woman aged 30 to 39 with Graves disease.

About this clonotype itself: This may stem from a read error, because a much larger clone lies one nucleotide away. The chain carries TRBV5-1 and TRBJ1-4, with D possibly being TRBD1 (6 bases). The germline V gene encodes CDR1 SGHRS and CDR2 YFSETQ. The length of the CDR3 is 13 residues. In DNA form, the CDR3 reads TGCGCCAGCAGCTTGCAGGGGACGGAAAATCTGTTTTTT. This codes for CASSLQGTENLFF. The full variable domain, in which reference TRBV5-1 and TRBJ1-4 provide the parts outside the CDR3, is KAGVTQTPRYLIKTRGQQVTLSCSPISGHRSVSWYQQTPGQGLQFLFEYFSETQRNKGNFPGRFSGRQFSNSRSEMNVSTLELGDSALYLCASSLQGTENLFFGSGTQLSVL.

This clonotype has ten or more counts. The chain carries TRBV7-3 and TRBJ2-1; possible D gene TRBD1, 6 bases. The CDR3 is made up of 16 amino acids. V was shortened by 5 bases and J by 0 bases, with 14 bases between the two germline ends. Germline lookup yields CDR1 SGHTA and CDR2 FQGTGA. This CDR3 reads CASSPPGQSSYNEQFF. The DNA for the CDR3 is TGTGCCAGCAGCCCACCCGGACAGAGCTCCTACAATGAGCAGTTCTTC.

In its sample, this clonotype was seen a few times. The genes are TRBV18 and TRBJ2-7; 10 bases are shared with TRBD2. Trimming cost V 2 bases and J 4 bases; bases outside gene matches: 14. The germline V gene has CDR1 KGHSH and CDR2 LQKENI. The CDR3 length is 18 residues. As DNA, the CDR3 is TGTGCCAGCTCACCATACCTCGGCGGTAGCGGGGGGCAATACGAGCAGTACTTC. Translated: CASSPYLGGSGGQYEQYF.

This clonotype has at least ten counts. The J gene is TRBJ1-5, the V gene TRBV3-1; tentative D call: TRBD1 (6 bases). Germline-derived CDR1 and CDR2 are LGHDT and YNNKEL (reference sequence). The CDR3 covers 13 residues. Trimming removed 4 bases from V and 7 bases from J, with 11 bases in between. The CDR3 region has the DNA TGTGCCAGCAGCCTTGGACAGTCACAGCCCCAGCATTTT. It encodes CASSLGQSQPQHF.

This clonotype was seen repeatedly, ten times or more. V is TRBV18 and J is TRBJ1-5; D unclear. The germline CDR1 and CDR2 sequences are KGHSH and LQKENI. V was cut by 4 bases and J by 1 base, with 2 bases left in between. The CDR3 loop spans 12 amino acids. DNA of the CDR3: TGTGCCAGCTCACACAGCAATCAGCCCCAGCATTTT. It specifies CASSHSNQPQHF. Full variable domain (rest looked up from reference TRBV18 and TRBJ1-5): NAGVMQNPRHLVRRRGQEARLRCSPMKGHSHVYWYRQLPEEGLKFMVYLQKENIIDESGMPKERFSAEFPKEGPSILRIQQVVRGDSAAYFCASSHSNQPQHFGDGTRLSIL.

The rearrangement links TRBV9 to TRBJ2-5, with 10 bases fitting TRBD2. V trimming: 1 base; J trimming: 5 bases; junction bases outside the gene matches: 8. This CDR3 is 16 amino acids long. Germline assignment: CDR1 SGDLS and CDR2 YYNGEE. The CDR3 protein is CASSVKDLAGAETQYF. The CDR3 DNA sequence: TGTGCCAGCAGCGTAAAGGATCTAGCGGGGGCGGAGACCCAGTACTTC. The full variable domain, completed using reference TRBV9 and TRBJ2-5, is DSGVTQTPKHLITATGQRVTLRCSPRSGDLSVYWYQQSLDQGLQFLIQYYNGEERAKGNILERFSAQQFPDLHSELNLSSLELGDSALYFCASSVKDLAGAETQYFGPGTRLLVL.

This clonotype was counted at least ten times. This rearrangement joins TRBV6-5 to TRBJ2-6; TRBD1 or TRBD2 may be the D gene (5 bases each). The CDR3 contains 18 residues. V was trimmed by 3 bases and J by 0 bases, leaving 15 bases between them. Germline-derived CDR1 and CDR2 are MNHEY and SVGAGI. The CDR3 DNA reads TGTGCCAGCAGTTATAAAAGGGGACGGATCTCTGGGGCCAACGTCCTGACTTTC. It encodes CASSYKRGRISGANVLTF.

This clonotype was observed at least ten times. V usage is TRBV20-1 and J usage is TRBJ2-5; D gene uncertain. Looked up from germline, CDR1 is DFQATT and CDR2 is SNEGSKA (reference sequence). V dropped 3 bases and J dropped 1 base, with 12 bases sitting between them. The CDR3 has 14 amino acids. Written as DNA, the CDR3 is TGCAGTGCTAGCCGAGCCGGCGGCCAAGAGACCCAGTACTTC. It translates to CSASRAGGQETQYF.

This clonotype was recorded many times. CDR3 region: CASRFKGEWGNQPQHF. The CDR3 coding sequence is TGTGCCAGCAGGTTCAAGGGGGAGTGGGGCAATCAGCCCCAGCATTTT. J is TRBJ1-5 and V is TRBV28, with a tentative D call TRBD1 (6 bases). The CDR3 has 16 amino acids. The germline V gene encodes CDR1 MDHEN and CDR2 SYDVKM. Deletions cut 6 bases from V and 2 bases from J, with 17 bases between.

The table lists this clonotype with many counts. One junction end does not reproduce the germline sequence, and a read error may be involved. This chain links TRBV5-1 with TRBJ2-3; D is unresolved. CDR1 and CDR2 from the germline V gene are SGHRS and YFSETQ. The CDR3 length is 16 residues. The DNA of the CDR3 is TGTGCCAGCAGCTTGGATCGCGGCGATTACACAGATACGCAGTATTTT. It yields the protein CASSLDRGDYTDTQYF. Full variable domain (rest looked up from reference TRBV5-1 and TRBJ2-3): KAGVTQTPRYLIKTRGQQVTLSCSPISGHRSVSWYQQTPGQGLQFLFEYFSETQRNKGNFPGRFSGRQFSNSRSEMNVSTLELGDSALYLCASSLDRGDYTDTQYFGPGTRLTVL.

This clonotype was counted many times. This sequence joins TRBV20-1 and TRBJ2-7, with 9 bases lining up with TRBD2. The V segment lost 2 bases and the J segment 0 bases; nucleotides outside the gene matches: 14. In germline, CDR1 is DFQATT, CDR2 SNEGSKA (reference sequence). CDR3 length: 18 amino acids. The CDR3 nucleotides read TGCAGTGCTAGATCCAACCGCCGTAGCGGGGGATCCTCCTACGAGCAGTACTTC. Protein sequence: CSARSNRRSGGSSYEQYF.

This clonotype was seen many times. CDR3 loop: CASSYHDKAFF. DNA of the CDR3: TGTGCCAGCAGTTACCACGATAAAGCTTTCTTT. The chain recombines TRBV6-5 with TRBJ1-1, with D unresolved. This CDR3 comprises 11 residues. Trimming stripped 2 bases from V and 9 bases from J, with 7 bases between. Per the germline V gene, CDR1 is MNHEY and CDR2 is SVGAGI.

This clonotype was seen many times. This rearrangement joins TRBV29-1 to TRBJ1-2, with 7 bases identical to TRBD1. J gave up 2 bases and V 7 bases, and 4 bases lay outside the gene matches. The CDR3 is made up of 12 amino acids. Germline CDR1 and CDR2: SQVTM and ANQGSEA. In DNA, the CDR3 is TGCAGCGGACAGACAGGGAACTATGGCTACACCTTC. Protein sequence: CSGQTGNYGYTF.

This clonotype was observed at least ten times. V is TRBV20-1 and J is TRBJ1-5, with TRBD1 identical over 9 bases. The V gene end was trimmed by 5 bases and the J gene end by 0 bases; junction bases not matched to a gene: 5. The CDR3 is 15 residues long. Germline V gene data show CDR1 as DFQATT and CDR2 as SNEGSKA (reference sequence). The DNA of the CDR3 is TGCAGTGCTCTACAGGGGGCGCTTAGCAATCAGCCCCAGCATTTT. Translated: CSALQGALSNQPQHF.

The sample holds many counts of this clonotype. V usage is TRBV20-1 and J usage is TRBJ1-1, with D uncertain. This CDR3 is built from 14 residues. Trimming left V 1 base short and J 4 bases short, with 13 bases between. CDR1 is DFQATT, CDR2 SNEGSKA, per germline (reference sequence). CDR3 in amino acids: CSARVPGKGTEAFF. The CDR3 nucleotides read TGCAGTGCTAGAGTCCCGGGGAAGGGCACTGAAGCTTTCTTT.

This clonotype showed up just a few times. Its ends do not fully match the called genes, so a read error is possible. The V and J genes are TRBV5-1 and TRBJ2-6, with D tentatively TRBD1 (5 bases). Per the germline V gene, CDR1 is SGHRS and CDR2 is YFSETQ. This CDR3 contains 18 residues. CDR3 sequence (DNA): TGCGCCAGCAGCTTGGCCGCCAGGGTGAGGTCTGGGGTCAACGTCCTGACTTTC. Its protein is CASSLAARVRSGVNVLTF.

This clonotype came up many times. V and J are TRBV12-3 or TRBV12-4 and TRBJ1-1; D ambiguous. Trimming pared 5 bases from V and 1 base from J, leaving 11 bases between. The CDR3 covers 14 residues. Written as DNA, the CDR3 is TGTGCCAGCAGTCTTCCCCGACGGAACACTGAAGCTTTCTTT. Its protein is CASSLPRRNTEAFF.

The chain employs TRBV5-5 and TRBJ1-1, with 9 bases aligning to TRBD1. There are 13 residues in the CDR3. Germline CDR1 is SGHKS and CDR2 is YYEKEE (reference sequence). Unmatched junction bases numbered 5, after V lost 5 bases and J lost 6 bases. CDR3 loop: CASSTRTGAEAFF. The CDR3 DNA sequence: TGTGCCAGCAGTACCCGGACAGGGGCTGAAGCTTTCTTT.

This clonotype has at least ten counts. The J gene is TRBJ1-5, the V gene TRBV6-5; D might be TRBD1 (6 bases). Trimming took 4 bases from V and 5 from J, leaving 12 bases between them. Germline V gene lookup returns CDR1 MNHEY and CDR2 SVGAGI. CDR3 length: 14 amino acids. The chain's CDR3 is CASSLNRADQPQHF. The CDR3 nucleotides read TGTGCCAGCAGTTTGAACAGGGCGGATCAGCCCCAGCATTTT.

This clonotype was observed many times. The rearrangement uses TRBV10-3 and TRBJ2-5; D is uncertain. Trimming left V 1 base short and J 5 bases short, with 11 bases between. This CDR3 region has 14 residues. The germline V gene has CDR1 ENHRY and CDR2 SYGVKD. CDR3 bases: TGTGCCATCAGTGAGTTGTGGGTCAGGGAGACCCAGTACTTC. It specifies CAISELWVRETQYF.

This clonotype came up many times. The chain recombines TRBV6-1 with TRBJ2-2; TRBD1 is a possible D gene (6 bases). V gave up 6 bases and J gave up 3 bases, with 11 bases separating them. Germline V lookup: CDR1 MNHNS, CDR2 SASEGT. The CDR3 is made up of 14 amino acids. CDR3 protein: CASRRQVDTGELFF. The CDR3 nucleotides read TGTGCCAGCAGGAGACAGGTTGACACCGGGGAGCTGTTTTTT.

This clonotype was recorded many times. This chain uses TRBV20-1 with TRBJ1-5; D might be TRBD1 (5 bases). Germline V gene lookup returns CDR1 DFQATT and CDR2 SNEGSKA (reference sequence). Trimming stripped 6 bases from V and 2 bases from J, with 20 bases between. The CDR3 consists of 16 residues. The DNA of the CDR3 is TGCAGTGCCCATGAGGGAGGGGTTCATGGCAATCAGCCCCAGCATTTT. Its translation is CSAHEGGVHGNQPQHF.

This clonotype was counted many times. The chain links TRBV20-1 to TRBJ2-7; D not certain. There are 13 residues in the CDR3. V was trimmed by 0 bases and J by 5 bases, leaving 11 bases between them. Germline values: CDR1 DFQATT, CDR2 SNEGSKA (reference sequence). The CDR3, as DNA: TGCAGTGCTAGAGATTTAACTCAGCACGAGCAGTACTTC. It encodes CSARDLTQHEQYF.

The chain recombines TRBV7-3 with TRBJ2-1; TRBD2 aligns across 8 bases. CDR1 is SGHTA, CDR2 FQGTGA, per germline. The junction had 6 bases not matched to a gene; V was cut back by 5 bases and J by 0 bases. The length of the CDR3 is 16 residues. The CDR3 coding sequence is TGTGCCAGCAGCCCCACCGGGACTAGCTCCTACAATGAGCAGTTCTTC. The encoded protein is CASSPTGTSSYNEQFF.

This clonotype was recorded at least ten times. The V gene is TRBV6-1, the J gene TRBJ1-1, with 7 bases identical to TRBD1. Trimming took 10 bases from V and 7 from J; bases not matched to a gene: 15. CDR1 is MNHNS, CDR2 SASEGT, per germline. CDR3 length: 14 residues. DNA of the CDR3: TGTGCCACGAAGAGGGAGGGGGCTAGTGATGAAGCTTTCTTT. It is translated as CATKREGASDEAFF.

This clonotype appeared many times. This chain connects TRBV12-3 or TRBV12-4 to TRBJ1-2; D gene unclear. The CDR3 loop spans 13 amino acids. Trimming removed 8 bases at V and 4 bases at J, with 14 bases between. CDR3 nucleotide sequence: TGTGCCAGCTCGGGGTGGGATAGCTATGGCTACACCTTC. Translated, it gives CASSGWDSYGYTF.